This T cell receptor beta chain was captured in a study of blood T cell repertoires in COVID-19. Overall study: T cells, B-cell-depleted T cells, or PBMCs supplied cDNA or gDNA.

This clone has more than one count but fewer than ten. Data came from immunoSEQ multiplex PCR; TCRdb stores just in-frame clones and leaves some out. The sample records tens of thousands of clones, around 89% being singletons. V dropped 5 bases and J dropped 2 bases, with 9 bases sitting between them. This CDR3 has 14 amino acids. CDR1 and CDR2 from the germline V gene are SGHVS and FNYEAQ. This receptor was identified in a man aged 55 to 70 with active COVID-19. The sample comprised peripheral blood. This rearrangement joins TRBV7-6 to TRBJ2-2; no reliable D call. DNA of the CDR3: TGTGCCAGCAGCGCGGCCGGAAACACCGGGGAGCTGTTTTTT. It yields the protein CASSAAGNTGELFF.